A selection of T cell receptor beta chains follows, all from one sample in a study of CD8 T cells in ankylosing spondylitis. TCRdb passed the 5' RACE reads through MiXCR, listing each CDR3 protein once. The sample records around 480,000 distinct CDR3 sequences, 15% to 20% being singletons. The sequenced sample consisted of blood, either unsorted or a sorted T cell fraction (not recorded which). The receptors originated from a male donor with ankylosing spondylitis. Both conserved end residues are trimmed from each CDR3. D genes are given only for firm matches.

TRBJ2-3,TRBD2,TRBV20-1,SARALAEKGDTQY
TRBJ2-1,TRBD1,TRBV7-6,ASSAGTGNSNEQF
TRBJ2-5,-,TRBV15,ATSRLTGSEVY
TRBJ1-5,-,TRBV5-1,ASSLGPERHQPQH
TRBJ1-5,TRBD1,TRBV27,ASSSGQRGQPQH
TRBJ1-2,-,TRBV27,ASSGRGKAGGYT
TRBJ2-2,TRBD1,TRBV6-1,ASTPQGWSTGELF
TRBJ1-2,-,TRBV27,ASSPRTVGYGYT
TRBJ2-2,-,TRBV18,ASSPLTSLSGTGELF
TRBJ1-1,-,TRBV10-3,AISEQVGAKSEAF
TRBJ2-7,TRBD2,TRBV11-2,ASSSRPPTSGIPYEQY
TRBJ1-1,TRBD1,TRBV5-1,ASSLQGIGGDTEAF
TRBJ1-5,-,TRBV10-3,AISANRDDQPQH
TRBJ2-1,TRBD2,TRBV20-1,SARRQTSGTRNEQF
TRBJ2-5,TRBD1,TRBV28,ASSSDRGLGETQY
TRBJ1-4,-,TRBV12-3/TRBV12-4,ASRTGLTNEKLF
TRBJ2-1,-,TRBV24-1,ATSDMDAMGQF
TRBJ2-1,TRBD2,TRBV9,ASSPRTSGDSSYNEQF
TRBJ1-6,-,TRBV2,ASSRVGDNSPLH
TRBJ2-7,TRBD1,TRBV10-3,AIRQGSLLEQY
TRBJ1-1,-,TRBV29-1,SAHENTEAF
TRBJ2-6,-,TRBV28,ASSLIGSGANVLT
TRBJ2-2,-,TRBV9,ASSVVLVDGELF
TRBJ2-2,TRBD2,TRBV28,ASSSPFTPGLAGINTGELF
TRBJ2-6,-,TRBV28,ASSLLLGVSGANVLT
TRBJ2-7,TRBD1,TRBV12-5,ASGLGPPVGTGTEPLFVYEQY
TRBJ1-1,-,TRBV12-3/TRBV12-4,ASSLGGAGTEAF
TRBJ1-1,TRBD1,TRBV2,ASSPNDRGEAF
TRBJ1-2,TRBD1,TRBV5-1,ASSTDRNYGYT
TRBJ1-3,-,TRBV7-6,ASSPPVGVMSGNTIY
TRBJ2-7,-,TRBV7-8,ASSTFGTAGQY
TRBJ2-1,-,TRBV12-5,ASGLVTSGPYNEQF
TRBJ2-4,-,TRBV28,ASSARPAAQSAKNIQY
TRBJ1-1,-,TRBV3-1,ASRLGIEAF
TRBJ2-1,-,TRBV2,ASSRLGGGSYNEQF
TRBJ2-5,-,TRBV5-6,ASSRRDLQTQY
TRBJ2-1,-,TRBV7-6,ASSRGMGINEQF
TRBJ1-1,-,TRBV4-1,ASSQDWENTEAF
TRBJ2-1,TRBD2,TRBV5-1,ASSLRSGGNEQF
TRBJ2-2,-,TRBV20-1,SARYSGNTGELF
TRBJ2-2,-,TRBV12-3/TRBV12-4,ASRNDRTRWTGELF
TRBJ1-2,-,TRBV20-1,SASPGMGGYT
TRBJ1-5,-,TRBV20-1,SASLQGAYDQPQH
TRBJ2-5,-,TRBV20-1,SATQTVQETQY
TRBJ2-5,TRBD1,TRBV9,ASSAGTGVIQETQY
TRBJ2-5,TRBD2,TRBV5-1,ASSPTSGGETQY
TRBJ2-7,TRBD1,TRBV6-1,ASNPPWDSQTYEQY
TRBJ2-7,-,TRBV19,ASNKAPGQSYEQY